This T cell receptor beta chain was profiled in a study of yellow fever vaccine responses in identical twins. General study findings and limits: Among the twins, the vaccine T cell response reportedly seemed partly convergent and partly personalized.

Trimming shortened V by 6 bases and J by 6 bases, and 10 bases separated the two germline ends. CDR3 length: 12 amino acids. Notes on this clonotype: Its specificity is unknown.

TCRdb redid the calling of the RT-PCR reads with MiXCR, one entry per CDR3 protein. The data show around 5,800 distinct CDR3 sequences, around 79% seen once. J is TRBJ2-3 and V is TRBV12-3 or TRBV12-4, with D perhaps matching TRBD1 (7 bases). The material sequenced was T cells from blood (PBMCs), unsorted or a sorted subset (not recorded which), taken before or after yellow fever vaccination (not recorded which). The sequence came from a woman aged 18-29 years who received the yellow fever vaccine. CDR3 sequence: CASSPGGDTQYF. For the CDR3, the DNA is TGTGCCAGCAGCCCAGGGGGGGATACGCAGTATTTT.